This T cell receptor beta chain was observed in a study of cytomegalovirus exposure and HLA in healthy donors. Notes on the study in general: The study flagged approximately 180 TCR beta chains as cytomegalovirus-associated.

This clone was found a few times. Its target is not known. PCR used 60 Vbeta primers and 13 Jbeta primers. The data were produced by immunoSEQ multiplex PCR, yet TCRdb's version contains in-frame clones alone and is incomplete. The table records approximately 50,000 clones, around three fifths of them present only once. The J segment lost 6 bases and the V segment lost 8 bases, leaving 4 bases of the junction unmatched. Germline loops: CDR1 MNHNY, CDR2 SVGAGI (reference sequence). The CDR3 is 12 residues long. The rearrangement joins TRBV6-6 to TRBJ2-1; 7 bases map to TRBD2. This clonotype originated in a human donor in good health. The sequencing sample was made of PBMCs. CDR3 sequence reads: CASGGEINEQFF. CDR3 nucleotides: TGTGCCAGCGGGGGGGAGATCAATGAGCAGTTCTTC.